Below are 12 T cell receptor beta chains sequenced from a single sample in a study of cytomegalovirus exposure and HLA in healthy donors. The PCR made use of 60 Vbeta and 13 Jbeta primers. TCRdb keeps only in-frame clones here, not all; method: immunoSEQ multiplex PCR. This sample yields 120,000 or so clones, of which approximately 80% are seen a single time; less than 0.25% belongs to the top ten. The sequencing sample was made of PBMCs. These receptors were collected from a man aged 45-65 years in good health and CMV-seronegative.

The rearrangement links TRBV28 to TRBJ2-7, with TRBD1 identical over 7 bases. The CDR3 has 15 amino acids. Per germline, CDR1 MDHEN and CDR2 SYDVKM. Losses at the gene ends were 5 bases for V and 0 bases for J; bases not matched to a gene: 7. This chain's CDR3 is CASSQTGVNSYEQYF. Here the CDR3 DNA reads TGTGCCAGCAGTCAAACAGGGGTAAACTCCTACGAGCAGTACTTC.

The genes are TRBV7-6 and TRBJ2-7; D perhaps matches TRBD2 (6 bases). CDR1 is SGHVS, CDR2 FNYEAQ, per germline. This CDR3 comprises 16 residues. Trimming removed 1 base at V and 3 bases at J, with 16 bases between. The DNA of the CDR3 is TGTGCCAGCAGCTTAGACGGGGGTACGGTCCTCTACGAGCAGTACTTC. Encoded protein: CASSLDGGTVLYEQYF.

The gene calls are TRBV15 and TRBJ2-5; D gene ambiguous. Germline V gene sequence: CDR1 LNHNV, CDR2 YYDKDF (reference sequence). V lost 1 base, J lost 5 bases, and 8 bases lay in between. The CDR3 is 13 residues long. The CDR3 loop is CATSRVTEETQYF. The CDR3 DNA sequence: TGTGCCACCAGCAGAGTTACGGAGGAGACCCAGTACTTC.

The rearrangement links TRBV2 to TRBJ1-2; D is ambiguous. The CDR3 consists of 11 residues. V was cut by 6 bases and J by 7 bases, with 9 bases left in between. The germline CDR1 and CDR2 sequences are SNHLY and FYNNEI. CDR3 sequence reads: CASRSPGGYTF. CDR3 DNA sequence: TGTGCCAGCAGATCCCCGGGTGGCTACACCTTC.

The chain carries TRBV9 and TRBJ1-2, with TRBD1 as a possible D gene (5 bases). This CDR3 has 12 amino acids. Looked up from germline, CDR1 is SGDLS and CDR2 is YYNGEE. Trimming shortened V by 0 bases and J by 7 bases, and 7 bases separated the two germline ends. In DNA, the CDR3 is TGTGCCAGCAGCGTAGGGAGGGGTGGCTACACCTTC. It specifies CASSVGRGGYTF.

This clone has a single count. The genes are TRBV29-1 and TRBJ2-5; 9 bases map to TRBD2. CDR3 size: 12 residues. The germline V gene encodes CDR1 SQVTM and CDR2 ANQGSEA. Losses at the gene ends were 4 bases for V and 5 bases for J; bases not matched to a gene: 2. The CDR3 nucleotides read TGCAGCGTTGCTAGCGGGGAGGAGACCCAGTACTTC. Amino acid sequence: CSVASGEETQYF.

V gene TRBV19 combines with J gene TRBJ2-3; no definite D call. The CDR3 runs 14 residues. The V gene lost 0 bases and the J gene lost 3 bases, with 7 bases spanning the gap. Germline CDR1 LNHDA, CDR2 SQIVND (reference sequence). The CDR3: CASSIDPRTDTQYF. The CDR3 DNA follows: TGTGCCAGTAGTATAGACCCGCGTACAGATACGCAGTATTTT.

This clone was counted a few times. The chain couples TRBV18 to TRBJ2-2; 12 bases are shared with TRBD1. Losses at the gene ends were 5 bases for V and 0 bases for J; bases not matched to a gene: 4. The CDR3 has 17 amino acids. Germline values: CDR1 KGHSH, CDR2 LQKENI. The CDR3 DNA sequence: TGTGCCAGCTCATTGGGACAGGGGGCCCCGAACACCGGGGAGCTGTTTTTT. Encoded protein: CASSLGQGAPNTGELFF.

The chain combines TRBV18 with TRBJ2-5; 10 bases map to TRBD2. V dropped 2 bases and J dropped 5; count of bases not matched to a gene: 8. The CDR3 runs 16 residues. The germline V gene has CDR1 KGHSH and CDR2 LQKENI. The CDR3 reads CASSPSGLAGDETQYF. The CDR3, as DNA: TGTGCCAGCTCACCAAGTGGGCTAGCGGGAGATGAGACCCAGTACTTC. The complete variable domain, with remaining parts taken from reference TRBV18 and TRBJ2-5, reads NAGVMQNPRHLVRRRGQEARLRCSPMKGHSHVYWYRQLPEEGLKFMVYLQKENIIDESGMPKERFSAEFPKEGPSILRIQQVVRGDSAAYFCASSPSGLAGDETQYFGPGTRLLVL.

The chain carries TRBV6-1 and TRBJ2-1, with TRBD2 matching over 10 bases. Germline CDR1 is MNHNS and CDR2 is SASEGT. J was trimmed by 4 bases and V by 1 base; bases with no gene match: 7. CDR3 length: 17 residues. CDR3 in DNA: TGTGCCAGCAGTGAAGGGACTAGCGGCTTCGGGTACAATGAGCAGTTCTTC. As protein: CASSEGTSGFGYNEQFF.

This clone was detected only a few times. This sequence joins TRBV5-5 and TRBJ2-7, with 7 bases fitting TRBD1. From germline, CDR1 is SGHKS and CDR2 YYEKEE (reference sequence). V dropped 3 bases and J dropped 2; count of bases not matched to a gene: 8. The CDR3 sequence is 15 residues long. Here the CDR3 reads CASSSQGQATYEQYF. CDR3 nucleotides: TGTGCCAGCAGCTCGCAAGGACAGGCTACCTACGAGCAGTACTTC.

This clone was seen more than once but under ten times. The CDR3 sequence is CASSYSRLVGETQYF. The CDR3 nucleotides read TGTGCCAGCAGTTACTCGAGACTAGTCGGTGAGACCCAGTACTTC. The V and J genes are TRBV6-6 and TRBJ2-5, with D possibly being TRBD2 (6 bases). V lost 0 bases and J lost 5, with 13 bases in between. Germline V lookup: CDR1 MNHNY, CDR2 SVGAGI (reference sequence). The CDR3 totals 15 residues.